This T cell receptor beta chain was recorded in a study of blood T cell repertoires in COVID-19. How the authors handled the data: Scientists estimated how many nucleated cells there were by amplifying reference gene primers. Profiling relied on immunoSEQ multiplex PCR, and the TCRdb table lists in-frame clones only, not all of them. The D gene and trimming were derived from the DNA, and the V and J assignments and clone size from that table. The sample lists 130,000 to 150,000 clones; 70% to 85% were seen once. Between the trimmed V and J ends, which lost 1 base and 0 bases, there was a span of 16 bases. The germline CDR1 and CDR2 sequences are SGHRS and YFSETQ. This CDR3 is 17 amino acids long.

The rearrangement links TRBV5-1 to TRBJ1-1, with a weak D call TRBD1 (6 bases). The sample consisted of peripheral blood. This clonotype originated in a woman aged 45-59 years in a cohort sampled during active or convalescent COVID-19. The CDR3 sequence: CASSLIGTGTMNTEAFF. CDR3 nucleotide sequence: TGCGCCAGCAGCTTGATTGGTACAGGGACCATGAACACTGAAGCTTTCTTT.